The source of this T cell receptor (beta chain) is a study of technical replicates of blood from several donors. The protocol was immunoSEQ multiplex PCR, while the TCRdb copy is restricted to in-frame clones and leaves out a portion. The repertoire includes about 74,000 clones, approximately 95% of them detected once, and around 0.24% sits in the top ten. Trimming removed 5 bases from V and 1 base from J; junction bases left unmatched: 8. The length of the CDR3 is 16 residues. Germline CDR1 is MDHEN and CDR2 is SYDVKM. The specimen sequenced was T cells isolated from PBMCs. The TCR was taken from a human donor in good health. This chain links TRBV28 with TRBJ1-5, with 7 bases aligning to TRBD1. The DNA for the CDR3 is TGTGCCAGCAGTCGTCCTCAGGACAGGAGCAATCAGCCCCAGCATTTT. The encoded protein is CASSRPQDRSNQPQHF.